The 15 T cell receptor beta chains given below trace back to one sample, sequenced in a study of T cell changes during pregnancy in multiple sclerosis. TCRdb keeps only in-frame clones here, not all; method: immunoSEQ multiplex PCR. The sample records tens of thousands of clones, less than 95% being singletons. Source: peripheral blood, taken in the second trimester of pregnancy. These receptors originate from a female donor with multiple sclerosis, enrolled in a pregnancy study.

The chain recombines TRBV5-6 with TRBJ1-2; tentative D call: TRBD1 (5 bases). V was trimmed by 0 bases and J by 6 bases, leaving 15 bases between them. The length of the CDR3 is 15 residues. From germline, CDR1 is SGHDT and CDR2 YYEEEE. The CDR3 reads CASSLGVGQGDGYTF. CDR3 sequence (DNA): TGTGCCAGCAGCTTGGGGGTCGGACAAGGGGATGGCTACACCTTC.

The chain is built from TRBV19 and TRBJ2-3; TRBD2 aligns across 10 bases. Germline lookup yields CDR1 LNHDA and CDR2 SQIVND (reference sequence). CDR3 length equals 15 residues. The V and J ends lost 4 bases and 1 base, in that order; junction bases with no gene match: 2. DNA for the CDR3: TGTGCCAGTAGTAAAACTAGCGGGGGCACAGATACGCAGTATTTT. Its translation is CASSKTSGGTDTQYF.

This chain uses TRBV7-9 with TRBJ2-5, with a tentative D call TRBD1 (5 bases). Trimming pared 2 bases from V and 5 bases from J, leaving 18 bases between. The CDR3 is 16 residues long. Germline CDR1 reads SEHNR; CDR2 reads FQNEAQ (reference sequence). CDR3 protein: CASSLKRGAGKETQYF. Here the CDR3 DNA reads TGTGCCAGCAGCTTAAAACGTGGGGCAGGGAAGGAGACCCAGTACTTC. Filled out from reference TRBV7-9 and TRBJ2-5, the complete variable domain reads DTGVSQNPRHKITKRGQNVTFRCDPISEHNRLYWYRQTLGQGPEFLTYFQNEAQLEKSRLLSDRFSAERPKGSFSTLEIQRTEQGDSAMYLCASSLKRGAGKETQYFGPGTRLLVL.

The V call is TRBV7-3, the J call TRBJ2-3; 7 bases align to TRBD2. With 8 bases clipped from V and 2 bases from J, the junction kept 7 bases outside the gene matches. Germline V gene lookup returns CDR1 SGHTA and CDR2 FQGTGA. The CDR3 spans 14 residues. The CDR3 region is CASSVGGNTDTQYF. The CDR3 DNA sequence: TGTGCCAGCTCGGTGGGGGGGAACACAGATACGCAGTATTTT.

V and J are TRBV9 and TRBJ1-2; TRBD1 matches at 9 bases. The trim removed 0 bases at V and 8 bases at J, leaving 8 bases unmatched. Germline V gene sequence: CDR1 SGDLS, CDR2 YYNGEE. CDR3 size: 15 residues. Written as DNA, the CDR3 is TGTGCCAGCAGCGTAGCTACCGGACAGGGGAGAGGCTACACCTTC. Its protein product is CASSVATGQGRGYTF.

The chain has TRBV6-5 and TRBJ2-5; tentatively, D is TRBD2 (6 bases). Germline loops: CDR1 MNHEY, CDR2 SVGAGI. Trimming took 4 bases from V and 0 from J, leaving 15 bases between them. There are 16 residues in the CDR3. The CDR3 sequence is CASSFGTSSYQETQYF. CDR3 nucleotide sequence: TGTGCCAGCAGTTTCGGGACTTCCTCGTACCAAGAGACCCAGTACTTC.

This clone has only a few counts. CDR3 coding DNA: TGTGCCAGCAGCCCCCAGAGTGGCGGGGCAGAGACCCAGTACTTC. Translation: CASSPQSGGAETQYF. This chain joins TRBV13 and TRBJ2-5; D perhaps matches TRBD2 (6 bases). V was cut by 5 bases and J by 4 bases, with 17 bases left in between. CDR3 length: 15 amino acids. Per the germline V gene, CDR1 is PRHDT and CDR2 is FYEKMQ (reference sequence).

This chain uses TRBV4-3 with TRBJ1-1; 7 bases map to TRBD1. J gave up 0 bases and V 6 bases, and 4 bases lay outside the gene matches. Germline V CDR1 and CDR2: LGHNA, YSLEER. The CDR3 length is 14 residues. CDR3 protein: CASRPTGMNTEAFF. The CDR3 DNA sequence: TGCGCCAGCAGACCGACAGGGATGAACACTGAAGCTTTCTTT.

For the CDR3, the DNA is TGTGCCAGTAAAAGTCAGACCGGGACAGGGACTTACAATGAGCAGTTCTTC. Its protein is CASKSQTGTGTYNEQFF. This rearrangement joins TRBV19 to TRBJ2-1, with 9 bases fitting TRBD1. The CDR3 is made up of 17 amino acids. Unmatched junction bases numbered 14, after V lost 7 bases and J lost 4 bases. Germline V gene sequence: CDR1 LNHDA, CDR2 SQIVND (reference sequence). Supplemented by reference TRBV19 and TRBJ2-1, the full variable domain reads DGGITQSPKYLFRKEGQNVTLSCEQNLNHDAMYWYRQDPGQGLRLIYYSQIVNDFQKGDIAEGYSVSREKKESFPLTVTSAQKNPTAFYLCASKSQTGTGTYNEQFFGPGTRLTVL.

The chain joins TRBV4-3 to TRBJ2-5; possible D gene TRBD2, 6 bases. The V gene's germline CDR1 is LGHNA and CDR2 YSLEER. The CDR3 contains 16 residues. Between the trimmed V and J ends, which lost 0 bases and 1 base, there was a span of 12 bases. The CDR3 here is CASSQDGAGSQETQYF. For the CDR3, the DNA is TGCGCCAGCAGCCAAGATGGGGCGGGGAGCCAAGAGACCCAGTACTTC.

CDR3 in amino acids: CASSQTGYSPLHF. CDR3 DNA: TGTGCCAGCAGCCAAACAGGGTATTCACCCCTCCACTTT. This sequence joins TRBV6-4 and TRBJ1-6, with D possibly being TRBD1 (6 bases). CDR1 and CDR2 from the germline V gene are MRHNA and SNTAGT. Trimming removed 6 bases at V and 8 bases at J, with 11 bases between. The CDR3 totals 13 residues.

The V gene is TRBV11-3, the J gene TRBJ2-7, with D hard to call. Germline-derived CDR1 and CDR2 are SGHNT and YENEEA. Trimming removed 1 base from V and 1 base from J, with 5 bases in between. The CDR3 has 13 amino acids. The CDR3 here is CASSLVLSYEQYF. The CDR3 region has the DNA TGTGCCAGCAGCTTAGTACTGTCCTACGAGCAGTACTTC.

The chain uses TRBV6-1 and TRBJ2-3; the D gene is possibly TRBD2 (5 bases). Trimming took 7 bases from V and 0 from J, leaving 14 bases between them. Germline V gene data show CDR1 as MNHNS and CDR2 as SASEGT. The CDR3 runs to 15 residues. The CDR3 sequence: CASIGRLTSTDTQYF. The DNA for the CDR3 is TGTGCCAGCATCGGAAGACTAACGAGCACAGATACGCAGTATTTT.

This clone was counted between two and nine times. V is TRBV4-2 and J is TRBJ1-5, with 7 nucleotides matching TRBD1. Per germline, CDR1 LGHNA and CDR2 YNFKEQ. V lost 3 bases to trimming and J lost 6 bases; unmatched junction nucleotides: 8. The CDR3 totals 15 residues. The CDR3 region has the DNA TGTGCCAGCAGCCATGCGTGGGGACAGCCTCAGCCCCAGCATTTT. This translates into CASSHAWGQPQPQHF.

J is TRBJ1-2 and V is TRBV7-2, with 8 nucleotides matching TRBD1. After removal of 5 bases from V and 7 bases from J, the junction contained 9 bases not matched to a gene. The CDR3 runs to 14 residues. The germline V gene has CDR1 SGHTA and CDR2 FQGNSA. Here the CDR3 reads CASSPRTGWSGYTF. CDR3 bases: TGTGCCAGCAGCCCGAGGACAGGGTGGAGTGGCTACACCTTC.